These 14 T cell receptor beta chains were sequenced from one sample in a study of cytomegalovirus exposure and HLA in healthy donors. PCR primers comprised 60 Vbeta and 13 Jbeta primers. The method was immunoSEQ multiplex PCR; TCRdb's version includes in-frame clones alone and lacks a portion of them. The sample yields almost 200,000 clones, roughly 77% seen once. Sequencing was done on a sample of PBMCs. The receptors shown here come from a male donor in good health and CMV-seropositive.

The V and J genes are TRBV27 and TRBJ2-7; 7 bases align to TRBD1. There are 15 residues in the CDR3. V gave up 1 base and J gave up 2 bases; unmatched junction bases: 5. Looked up from germline, CDR1 is MNHEY and CDR2 is SMNVEV (reference sequence). As DNA, the CDR3 is TGTGCCAGCAGTTTATTGGGACAGAGAACCTACGAGCAGTACTTC. Translated: CASSLLGQRTYEQYF.

V is TRBV5-5 and J is TRBJ2-4; 7 nucleotides match TRBD2. The V gene end was trimmed by 1 base and the J gene end by 9 bases; junction bases not matched to a gene: 4. Germline V gene lookup returns CDR1 SGHKS and CDR2 YYEKEE (reference sequence). The CDR3 loop spans 13 amino acids. CDR3 residues: CASSLPGGSIQYF. DNA for the CDR3: TGTGCCAGCAGCTTGCCGGGAGGAAGCATTCAGTACTTC.

On this clone: Other DNA sequences in this specimen translate into the identical CDR3. The J gene is TRBJ2-7, the V gene TRBV19, with D perhaps matching TRBD1 (6 bases). This CDR3 spans 13 amino acids. V gave up 3 bases and J gave up 3 bases, with 9 bases separating them. Germline assignment: CDR1 LNHDA and CDR2 SQIVND (reference sequence). The CDR3 here is CASSIQGGYEQYF. CDR3 sequence (DNA): TGTGCCAGTAGTATTCAAGGGGGCTACGAGCAGTACTTC.

The gene calls are TRBV5-8 and TRBJ2-3; 13 bases fit TRBD2. V lost 4 bases to trimming and J lost 12 bases; unmatched junction nucleotides: 11. The CDR3 has 15 amino acids. The V gene's germline CDR1 is SGHTS and CDR2 YDEGEE. The chain's CDR3 is CASSIKRGLAGVQYF. CDR3 bases: TGTGCCAGCAGCATAAAACGAGGACTAGCGGGAGTCCAGTATTTT.

The genes are TRBV5-6 and TRBJ2-1, with 10 bases fitting TRBD2. In germline, CDR1 is SGHDT, CDR2 YYEEEE. V lost 2 bases and J lost 3; bases outside the gene matches: 5. CDR3 length: 16 residues. The CDR3 spells CASSLIRLAGYNEQFF. The CDR3 DNA reads TGTGCCAGCAGCTTAATAAGACTAGCGGGCTACAATGAGCAGTTCTTC.

The rearrangement links TRBV29-1 to TRBJ1-5; perhaps TRBD1 as D (6 bases). Per the germline V gene, CDR1 is SQVTM and CDR2 is ANQGSEA. CDR3 length equals 13 residues. Trimming removed 6 bases from V and 4 bases from J, with 13 bases in between. This CDR3 reads CSVRTDPNQPQHF. CDR3 nucleotide sequence: TGCAGCGTCCGGACAGACCCTAATCAGCCCCAGCATTTT.

The rearrangement joins TRBV19 to TRBJ1-2; D is uncertain. This CDR3 is built from 13 residues. Trimming took off 3 bases at V and 4 bases at J, with 9 bases between the two ends. Germline lookup yields CDR1 LNHDA and CDR2 SQIVND (reference sequence). CDR3 sequence (DNA): TGTGCCAGTAGTATTGGCGGTGCCTATGGCTACACCTTC. This sequence encodes CASSIGGAYGYTF.

This rearrangement joins TRBV5-1 to TRBJ1-2, with 9 bases matching TRBD1. The CDR3 spans 15 residues. After removal of 4 bases from V and 8 bases from J, the junction contained 12 bases not matched to a gene. CDR1 SGHRS and CDR2 YFSETQ come from the germline V gene. The CDR3 reads CASSKSRDRAGGYTF. The CDR3 DNA follows: TGCGCCAGCAGCAAAAGCCGGGACAGGGCTGGCGGCTACACCTTC.

V is TRBV6-1 and J is TRBJ1-3; 9 nucleotides match TRBD1. The ends lost 4 bases at V and 4 bases at J; junction bases unmatched: 8. Germline CDR1 MNHNS, CDR2 SASEGT. This CDR3 is built from 16 residues. The CDR3 DNA reads TGTGCCAGCAGTGGATTTCGGACAGGGGCCGGAAACACCATATATTTT. Protein: CASSGFRTGAGNTIYF.

The chain joins TRBV5-1 to TRBJ2-7; tentative D call: TRBD2 (6 bases). Trimming took 5 bases from V and 4 from J, leaving 34 bases between them. Germline lookup yields CDR1 SGHRS and CDR2 YFSETQ. This CDR3 contains 20 residues. The DNA for the CDR3 is TGCGCCAGCAGTCCTACCCCGGGAGATCCCGGGCGGCAGGAGGGATACGAGCAGTACTTC. Protein sequence: CASSPTPGDPGRQEGYEQYF.

As concerns this clone: The junction and the germline gene differ at one end; a read error may be behind it. The genes are TRBV4-1 and TRBJ1-6, with 9 positions matching TRBD1. Germline V gene sequence: CDR1 MGHRA, CDR2 YSYEKL. This CDR3 contains 14 residues. CDR3 in DNA: TGCGCCAGCAGCAAAGACAGGGGGAATTCACCCCTCCACTTT. It specifies CASSKDRGNSPLHF.

V and J are TRBV6-5 and TRBJ1-6, with TRBD1 identical over 7 bases. Germline assignment: CDR1 MNHEY and CDR2 SVGAGI. The CDR3 contains 14 residues. V lost 5 bases and J lost 7; bases outside the gene matches: 5. Here the CDR3 reads CASSRQGGNSPLHF. The CDR3 DNA reads as TGTGCCAGCAGTCGACAGGGCGGGAATTCACCCCTCCACTTT.

V usage is TRBV5-1 and J usage is TRBJ2-5, with 14 bases matching TRBD2. The germline V gene encodes CDR1 SGHRS and CDR2 YFSETQ. The CDR3 totals 15 residues. J lost 5 bases, V lost 2 bases, and 2 bases had no gene match. The CDR3 DNA sequence: TGCGCCAGCAGCTTTGGGACTAGCGGGAGTGAGACCCAGTACTTC. Its protein product is CASSFGTSGSETQYF.

This chain joins TRBV11-3 and TRBJ2-3, with D possibly TRBD1 on 7 matching bases. V dropped 1 base and J dropped 6 bases, with 17 bases sitting between them. The CDR3 covers 16 residues. Germline V gene data show CDR1 as SGHNT and CDR2 as YENEEA. CDR3 in amino acids: CASSLGQGLRWDTQYF. The CDR3 nucleotides read TGTGCCAGCAGCTTAGGACAGGGACTTCGGTGGGATACGCAGTATTTT.